This T cell receptor beta chain was identified during a study of T cells after yellow fever vaccination. TCRdb itself ran the 5' RACE reads through MiXCR, one entry per CDR3 protein. The sample records 450,000 to 650,000 distinct CDR3 sequences, less than 25% being singletons. This CDR3 has 13 residues. V was clipped by 4 bases and J by 2 bases, with 12 bases between them. Germline loops: CDR1 DFQATT, CDR2 SNEGSKA (reference sequence). This chain joins TRBV20-1 and TRBJ2-7; possibly TRBD2 for D (6 bases). This TCR came from a young man who received the YFV17D yellow fever vaccine. The sequencing here drew on PBMCs, taken 20 to 25 days after the first yellow fever vaccination. CDR3 region: CSATRGNTYEQYF. The DNA for the CDR3 is TGCAGTGCTACTCGGGGGAACACCTACGAGCAGTACTTC.